This T cell receptor (beta chain) emerged from a study of cytomegalovirus exposure and HLA in healthy donors. The method was immunoSEQ multiplex PCR; TCRdb's version includes in-frame clones alone and lacks a portion of them. The table lists 190,000 or so clones, roughly 84% of them singletons. V lost 10 bases and J 5 bases, leaving 14 bases between the germline ends. Germline V CDR1 and CDR2: ENHRY, SYGVKD. The CDR3 spans 12 residues. This clone has only one observation. Its cognate antigen is unknown. The study, taken as a whole, reports: In vitro testing confirmed three CMV-associated chains as specific for CMV antigens.

The rearrangement joins TRBV10-3 to TRBJ1-1; no reliable D call. The sequenced sample consisted of PBMCs. This sequence originates from a woman under 30 in good health and CMV-seropositive. The CDR3 loop reads CATGYLGTEAFF. DNA for the CDR3: TGTGCCACGGGATATCTGGGGACTGAAGCTTTCTTT.